This record covers a single T cell receptor (beta chain). One entry per CDR3 protein results from TCRdb running MiXCR on the 5' RACE reads. The data contain tens of thousands of distinct CDR3 sequences, approximately 13% of them singletons. This sample is part of a study of early T cells in non-severe SARS-CoV-2 infection. As for the study in general: Whole-blood bulk RNA, unsorted, was sequenced, and chains were unpaired.

The CDR3 runs 11 residues. The germline V gene encodes CDR1 SGHTA and CDR2 FQGNSA. V lost 6 bases and J 9 bases, leaving 9 bases between the germline ends. This sequence joins TRBV7-2 and TRBJ2-1; D remains unclear. The clonotype was recovered from an adult who was a healthcare worker with PCR-confirmed SARS-CoV-2 infection or an uninfected control (not recorded which). The sequenced material came from whole blood. CDR3 nucleotides: TGTGCCAGCAGTCACGGTATTGAGCAGTTCTTC. Translation: CASSHGIEQFF.